This T cell receptor (beta chain) was sequenced for a study of blood T cell repertoires in COVID-19. About the study: Samples of COVID-19 (acute and convalescent) were obtained from the United States, Italy and Spain.

V dropped 1 base and J dropped 5; count of bases not matched to a gene: 5. The CDR3 totals 16 residues. Germline V gene data show CDR1 as MGHDK and CDR2 as SYGVNS. Profiling relied on immunoSEQ multiplex PCR, and the TCRdb table lists in-frame clones only, not all of them. The sample includes a few hundred thousand clones, approximately 90% of them seen just once. Sequencing was carried out using peripheral blood. This receptor was obtained from a man aged 45-60 years with COVID-19, enrolled during active disease. V usage is TRBV25-1 and J usage is TRBJ2-2; 9 nucleotides match TRBD1. The CDR3 nucleotides read TGTGCCAGCAGTGAATTCGGGACAGGGCGGACCGGGGAGCTGTTTTTT. It translates to CASSEFGTGRTGELFF.